Listed here is a single T cell receptor beta chain. Different DNA sequences within this sample yield the same CDR3. Germline V CDR1 and CDR2: SEHNR, FQNEAQ (reference sequence). V lost 0 bases to trimming and J lost 3 bases, with 8 bases between them. CDR3 length: 14 amino acids. The sample comes from a study of blood T cell repertoires in COVID-19. Study-wide background: Both acute and convalescent COVID-19 samples were obtained from the United States, Italy and Spain.

TCRdb's table, derived via immunoSEQ multiplex PCR, lists solely in-frame clones and lacks some. The sample yields roughly 120,000 clones, around 64% seen once. Sequences were obtained from peripheral blood. The chain recombines TRBV7-9 with TRBJ1-1; a possible D gene is TRBD1 (6 bases). The receptor comes from a human donor with acute or convalescent COVID-19. The donor label of this sample is uncertain. Written as DNA, the CDR3 is TGTGCCAGCAGCTTAGCGGCAGGGGACACTGAAGCTTTCTTT. It codes for CASSLAAGDTEAFF.